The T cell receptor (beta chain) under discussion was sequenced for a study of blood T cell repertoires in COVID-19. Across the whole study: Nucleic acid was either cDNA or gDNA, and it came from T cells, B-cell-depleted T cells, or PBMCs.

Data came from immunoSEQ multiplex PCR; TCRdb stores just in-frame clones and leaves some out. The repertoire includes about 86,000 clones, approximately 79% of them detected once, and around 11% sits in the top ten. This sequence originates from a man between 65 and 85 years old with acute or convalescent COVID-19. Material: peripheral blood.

The CDR3 sequence is CSVRTGLEQYF. As DNA, the CDR3 is TGCAGCGTCCGGACAGGCCTTGAGCAGTACTTC. The V and J genes are TRBV29-1 and TRBJ2-7; the match to TRBD1 covers 7 bases. V lost 6 bases, J lost 7 bases, and 6 bases stayed unmatched. The CDR3 is made up of 11 amino acids. Germline V gives CDR1 SQVTM, CDR2 ANQGSEA.